These T cell receptor beta chains were read from a single sample in a study of T cells in Graves' hyperthyroidism and ophthalmopathy. One entry per CDR3 protein results from TCRdb running MiXCR on the multiplex PCR reads. This table holds approximately 720,000 distinct CDR3 sequences, roughly a sixth found once. Sequences were obtained from blood. The receptors here all came from a woman in her 50s with Graves' hyperthyroidism that later progressed to Graves' ophthalmopathy. Each CDR3 is given with its conserved first and last residue. The order of the fields is CDR3 length, J gene, clone size, D gene, V gene, CDR3 protein, CDR3 DNA. A D gene is named only where the DNA matches it firmly. Not all rows give a size; the values are once, few, many and, for expanded clones, a class.

14 TRBJ1-1 few NA TRBV19 CASSHPQLNTEAFF TGTGCCAGTAGCCATCCTCAGCTGAACACTGAAGCTTTCTTT
13 TRBJ2-7 NA NA TRBV6-2/TRBV6-3 CASSYSMQDWQYF TGTGCCAGCAGTTACTCGATGCAGGACTGGCAGTACTTC
12 TRBJ2-7 NA NA TRBV25-1 CASRGTVDEQYF TGTGCCAGCAGGGGAACGGTGGACGAGCAGTACTTC
17 TRBJ2-3 NA TRBD2 TRBV3-1 CASSQFTAGGATDTQYF TGTGCCAGCAGCCAATTTACAGCGGGGGGCGCCACAGATACGCAGTATTTT
16 TRBJ2-1 many TRBD2 TRBV7-2 CASSLEEGLAVNEQFF TGTGCCAGCAGCCTTGAAGAGGGACTAGCGGTAAATGAGCAGTTCTTC
15 TRBJ2-1 NA TRBD2 TRBV12-3/TRBV12-4 CASIISGGPRNEQFF TGTGCCAGCATTATTAGCGGGGGACCCCGCAATGAGCAGTTCTTC
13 TRBJ1-1 few NA TRBV9 CASSVASYTEAFF TGTGCCAGCAGCGTAGCGTCATACACTGAAGCTTTCTTT
16 TRBJ2-4 NA NA TRBV6-1 CASTTLRPSLENIQYF TGTGCCAGCACCACCTTACGGCCTAGCCTGGAAAACATTCAGTACTTC
14 TRBJ2-1 many NA TRBV11-3 CASSLDADYNEQFF TGTGCCAGCAGCTTAGATGCAGACTACAATGAGCAGTTCTTC
15 TRBJ2-2 once TRBD1 TRBV6-2/TRBV6-3 CASSRDRRLLGELFF TGTGCCAGCAGCCGGGACAGAAGACTACTAGGGGAGCTGTTTTTT
14 TRBJ2-3 NA NA TRBV9 CASSSTLATDTQYF TGTGCCAGCAGCTCTACACTAGCTACAGATACGCAGTATTTT
13 TRBJ1-2 many NA TRBV7-2 CASSLSWDDGYTF TGTGCCAGCAGCTTGTCCTGGGATGATGGCTACACCTTC
14 TRBJ1-4 many NA TRBV20-1 CSASRPPGEEKLFF TGCAGTGCCAGTCGGCCGCCCGGAGAAGAAAAACTGTTTTTT
18 TRBJ2-1 many TRBD1 TRBV7-8 CASTLTTGKMSSYNEQFF TGTGCCAGCACCCTAACGACAGGGAAAATGAGCTCCTACAATGAGCAGTTCTTC
15 TRBJ2-3 NA NA TRBV4-1 CASSQGPQSTDTQYF TGCGCCAGCAGCCAAGGACCCCAGAGCACAGATACGCAGTATTTT
13 TRBJ1-2 once NA TRBV20-1 CSARADEDYGYTF TGCAGTGCTAGGGCAGACGAGGACTATGGCTACACCTTC
10 TRBJ1-2 NA NA TRBV6-1 CASSSVGYTF TGTGCCAGCAGTAGTGTTGGCTACACCTTC
19 TRBJ2-1 few TRBD2 TRBV20-1 CSARTSGGNRINSYNEQFF TGCAGTGCTCGGACTAGCGGGGGGAATCGAATCAACTCCTACAATGAGCAGTTCTTC
13 TRBJ2-2 NA NA TRBV7-7 CASSFGFAGELFF TGTGCTAGCAGCTTTGGTTTTGCCGGGGAGCTGTTTTTT
15 TRBJ2-1 few NA TRBV5-1 CASSLGGGLPNEQFF TGCGCCAGCAGCTTGGGCGGAGGATTGCCCAATGAGCAGTTCTTC
14 TRBJ2-3 many TRBD1 TRBV7-9 CASSSDRERDTQYF TGTGCCAGCAGCTCGGACAGGGAAAGAGATACGCAGTATTTT
13 TRBJ1-2 many NA TRBV5-1 CASSLGENYGYTF TGCGCCAGCAGCTTGGGCGAAAACTATGGCTACACCTTC